This TCR beta chain was captured by sequencing in a study of cytotoxic CD8 clonotypes in ibrutinib-treated CLL. Overall study results and limits: Stable or contracted on treatment, public clonotypes were also uncommon. While tracking circulating CD8+ T-cell counts, baseline clonality exceeded that of age-matched healthy donors.

Germline assignment: CDR1 SGHRS and CDR2 YFSETQ. The CDR3 contains 15 residues. Germline trimming cut 0 bases from V and 2 bases from J; bases unmatched to any gene: 5. Assay: immunoSEQ multiplex PCR; the TCRdb copy retains only in-frame clones and omits some. The sample includes tens of thousands of clones, 60% to 80% of them seen just once. There are many counts of this clone. Its antigen is as yet unknown. V is TRBV5-1 and J is TRBJ2-7; TRBD1 aligns across 7 bases. This TCR came from a human donor with chronic lymphocytic leukemia. This specimen was PBMCs, taken after 24 months of ibrutinib treatment. The CDR3 spells CASSLAGTATYEQYF. The CDR3 nucleotides read TGCGCCAGCAGCTTGGCCGGGACAGCGACCTACGAGCAGTACTTC.